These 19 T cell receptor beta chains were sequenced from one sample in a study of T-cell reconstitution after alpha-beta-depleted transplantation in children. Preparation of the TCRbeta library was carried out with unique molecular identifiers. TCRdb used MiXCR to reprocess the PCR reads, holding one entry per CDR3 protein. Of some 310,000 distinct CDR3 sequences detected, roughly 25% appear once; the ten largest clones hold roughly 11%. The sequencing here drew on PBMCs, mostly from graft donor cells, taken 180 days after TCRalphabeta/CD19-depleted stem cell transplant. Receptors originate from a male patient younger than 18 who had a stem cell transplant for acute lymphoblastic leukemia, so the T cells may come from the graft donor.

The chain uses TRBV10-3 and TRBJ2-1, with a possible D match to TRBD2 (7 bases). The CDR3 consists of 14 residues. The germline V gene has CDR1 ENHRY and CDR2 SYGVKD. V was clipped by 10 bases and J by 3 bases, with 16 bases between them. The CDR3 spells CATGGRDDYNEQFF. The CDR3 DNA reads TGTGCCACCGGGGGGCGGGATGACTACAATGAGCAGTTCTTC.

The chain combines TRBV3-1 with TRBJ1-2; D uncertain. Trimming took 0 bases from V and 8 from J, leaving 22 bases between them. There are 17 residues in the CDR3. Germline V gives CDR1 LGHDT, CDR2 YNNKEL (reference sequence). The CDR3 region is CASSQDRLLDMGKGYTF. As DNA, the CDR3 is TGTGCCAGCAGCCAAGATCGCCTATTAGATATGGGTAAAGGCTACACCTTC.

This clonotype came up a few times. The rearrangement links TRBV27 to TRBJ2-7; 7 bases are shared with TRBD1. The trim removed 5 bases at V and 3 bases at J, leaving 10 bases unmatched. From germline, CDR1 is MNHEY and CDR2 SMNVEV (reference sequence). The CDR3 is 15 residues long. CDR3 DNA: TGTGCCAGCAGTGCCCCAGACAGGGCCCTCTACGAGCAGTACTTC. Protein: CASSAPDRALYEQYF.

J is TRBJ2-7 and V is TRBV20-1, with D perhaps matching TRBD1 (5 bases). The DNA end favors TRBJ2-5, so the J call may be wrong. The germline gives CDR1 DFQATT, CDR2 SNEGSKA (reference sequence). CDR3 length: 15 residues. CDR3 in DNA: TGCAGTGCTAGAGGGGTAGGGGATGACCAAGAGACCCAGTACTTC. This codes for CSARGVGDDQETQYF.

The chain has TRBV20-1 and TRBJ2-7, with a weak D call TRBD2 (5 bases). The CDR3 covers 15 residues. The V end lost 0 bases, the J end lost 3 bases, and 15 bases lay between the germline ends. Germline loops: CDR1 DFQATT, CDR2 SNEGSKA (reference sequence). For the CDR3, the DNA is TGCAGTGCTAGAGACCGAACTAGATACGACTACGAGCAGTACTTC. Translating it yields CSARDRTRYDYEQYF.

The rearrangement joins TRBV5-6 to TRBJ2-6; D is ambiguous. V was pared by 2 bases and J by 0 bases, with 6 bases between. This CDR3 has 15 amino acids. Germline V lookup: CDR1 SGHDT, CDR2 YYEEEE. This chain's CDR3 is CASSFPSSGANVLTF. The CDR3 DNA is TGTGCCAGCAGCTTCCCAAGCTCTGGGGCCAACGTCCTGACTTTC.

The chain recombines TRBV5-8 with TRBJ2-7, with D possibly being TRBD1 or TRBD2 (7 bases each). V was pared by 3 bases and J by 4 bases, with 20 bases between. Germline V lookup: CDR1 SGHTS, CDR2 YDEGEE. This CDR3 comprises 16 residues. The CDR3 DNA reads TGTGCCAGCAGCTCCCCTAGCGGAGCAGGGGGTTACGAGCAGTACTTC. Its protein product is CASSSPSGAGGYEQYF.

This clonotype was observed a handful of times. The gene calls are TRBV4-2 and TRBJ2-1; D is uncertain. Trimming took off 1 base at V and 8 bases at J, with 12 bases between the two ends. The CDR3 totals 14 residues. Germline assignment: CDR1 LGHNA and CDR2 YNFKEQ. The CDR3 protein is CASSQGSLTYEQFF. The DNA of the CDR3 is TGTGCCAGCAGCCAAGGGTCCCTCACCTATGAGCAGTTCTTC.

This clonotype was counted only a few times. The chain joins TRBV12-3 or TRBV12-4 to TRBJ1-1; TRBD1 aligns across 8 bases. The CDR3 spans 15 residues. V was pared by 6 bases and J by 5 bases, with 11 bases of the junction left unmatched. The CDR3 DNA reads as TGTGCCAGCAGCCGCGGGACAGGCGGAGGGACTGAAGCTTTCTTT. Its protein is CASSRGTGGGTEAFF.

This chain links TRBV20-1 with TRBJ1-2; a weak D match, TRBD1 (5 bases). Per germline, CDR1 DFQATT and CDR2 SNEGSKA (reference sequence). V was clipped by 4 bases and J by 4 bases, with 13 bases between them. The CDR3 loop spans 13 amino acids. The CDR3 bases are TGCAGTGCTATAAGGACACAGATCTATGGCTACACCTTC. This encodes CSAIRTQIYGYTF.

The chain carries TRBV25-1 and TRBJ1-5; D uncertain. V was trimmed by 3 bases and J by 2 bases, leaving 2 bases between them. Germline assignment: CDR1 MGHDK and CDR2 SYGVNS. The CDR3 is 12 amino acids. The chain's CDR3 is CASSDGNQPQHF. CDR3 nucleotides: TGTGCCAGCAGTGATGGCAATCAGCCCCAGCATTTT.

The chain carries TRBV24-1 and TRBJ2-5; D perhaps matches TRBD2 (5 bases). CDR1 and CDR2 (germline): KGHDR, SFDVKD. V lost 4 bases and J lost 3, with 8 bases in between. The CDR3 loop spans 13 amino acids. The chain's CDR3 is CATSEIGEETQYF. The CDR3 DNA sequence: TGTGCCACCAGTGAGATCGGGGAAGAGACCCAGTACTTC.

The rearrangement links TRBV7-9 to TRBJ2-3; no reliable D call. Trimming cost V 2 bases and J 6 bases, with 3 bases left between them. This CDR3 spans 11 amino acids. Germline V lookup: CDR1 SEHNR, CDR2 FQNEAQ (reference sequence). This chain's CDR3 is CASSLMDTQYF. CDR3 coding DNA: TGTGCCAGCAGCTTAATGGATACGCAGTATTTT.

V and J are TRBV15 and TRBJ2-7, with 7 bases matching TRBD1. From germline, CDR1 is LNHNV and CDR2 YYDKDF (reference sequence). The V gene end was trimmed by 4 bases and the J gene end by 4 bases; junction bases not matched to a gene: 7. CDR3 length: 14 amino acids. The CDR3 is CATSKDPRGYEQYF. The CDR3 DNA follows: TGTGCCACCAGCAAAGATCCCAGGGGGTACGAGCAGTACTTC.

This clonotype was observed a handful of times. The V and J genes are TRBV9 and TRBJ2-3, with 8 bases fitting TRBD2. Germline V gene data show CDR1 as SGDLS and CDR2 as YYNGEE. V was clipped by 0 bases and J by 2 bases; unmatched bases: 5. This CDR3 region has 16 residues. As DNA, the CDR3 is TGTGCCAGCAGCGTAGATACTAGCGGACACACAGATACGCAGTATTTT. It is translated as CASSVDTSGHTDTQYF.

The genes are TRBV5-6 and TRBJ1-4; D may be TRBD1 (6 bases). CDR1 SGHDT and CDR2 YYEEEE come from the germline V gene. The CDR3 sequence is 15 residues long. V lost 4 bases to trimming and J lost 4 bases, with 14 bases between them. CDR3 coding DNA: TGTGCCAGCAGCACCCTACAGGGTTATAATGAAAAACTGTTTTTT. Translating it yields CASSTLQGYNEKLFF.

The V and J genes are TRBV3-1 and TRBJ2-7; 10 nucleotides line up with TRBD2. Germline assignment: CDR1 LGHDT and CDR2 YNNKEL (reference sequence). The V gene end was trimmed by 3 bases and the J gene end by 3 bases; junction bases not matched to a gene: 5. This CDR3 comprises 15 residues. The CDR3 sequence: CASSHQTSGRYEQYF. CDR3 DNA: TGTGCCAGCAGCCATCAGACTAGCGGGCGCTACGAGCAGTACTTC.

The CDR3 DNA reads as TGCGCCAGCCTTTATGATAGCGGGTTAGCGTCCACCGGGGAGCTGTTTTTT. This gives the protein CASLYDSGLASTGELFF. The rearrangement uses TRBV10-2 and TRBJ2-2; the match to TRBD2 covers 7 bases. CDR3 length: 17 residues. Losses at the gene ends were 8 bases for V and 4 bases for J; bases not matched to a gene: 16. In germline, CDR1 is WSHSY, CDR2 SAAADI.

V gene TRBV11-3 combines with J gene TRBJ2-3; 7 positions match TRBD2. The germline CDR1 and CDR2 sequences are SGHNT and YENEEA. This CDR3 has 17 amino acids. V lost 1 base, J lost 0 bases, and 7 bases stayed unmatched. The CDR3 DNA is TGTGCCAGCAGCTTAGGTCGGCTAGCGGATAGCACAGATACGCAGTATTTT. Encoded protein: CASSLGRLADSTDTQYF.